Detailed here is one T cell receptor (beta chain). This sample is drawn from a study of blood T cell repertoires in COVID-19. Background on the study: PBMCs, B-cell-depleted T cells, or T cells provided the cDNA or gDNA that made up the material.

As handled by the study authors: Quantification of nucleated cells was approximated via reference gene primer amplification. Repertoires were generated with immunoSEQ multiplex PCR, while TCRdb's copy carries only in-frame clones and drops some. V, J and clone size are taken as reported in that table, and D and trimming were inferred from the DNA itself. The repertoire includes 200,000 to 250,000 clones, 80% to 90% of them detected once, and 3.5% sits in the top ten. Losses at the gene ends were 0 bases for V and 4 bases for J; bases not matched to a gene: 4. The germline V gene has CDR1 SGDLS and CDR2 YYNGEE. CDR3 length: 16 amino acids. Participants were placed into cohorts based on the clinical history they reported.

This clonotype was obtained from a woman under 30 in a cohort exposed to, infected with or recovered from COVID-19 (not recorded which). The sequencing sample was made of PBMCs or T cells enriched from blood (not recorded which). The chain uses TRBV9 and TRBJ2-5, with 12 positions matching TRBD1. The CDR3 is CASSVVGTGGRETQYF. CDR3 nucleotides: TGTGCCAGCAGCGTAGTCGGGACAGGGGGCCGAGAGACCCAGTACTTC.